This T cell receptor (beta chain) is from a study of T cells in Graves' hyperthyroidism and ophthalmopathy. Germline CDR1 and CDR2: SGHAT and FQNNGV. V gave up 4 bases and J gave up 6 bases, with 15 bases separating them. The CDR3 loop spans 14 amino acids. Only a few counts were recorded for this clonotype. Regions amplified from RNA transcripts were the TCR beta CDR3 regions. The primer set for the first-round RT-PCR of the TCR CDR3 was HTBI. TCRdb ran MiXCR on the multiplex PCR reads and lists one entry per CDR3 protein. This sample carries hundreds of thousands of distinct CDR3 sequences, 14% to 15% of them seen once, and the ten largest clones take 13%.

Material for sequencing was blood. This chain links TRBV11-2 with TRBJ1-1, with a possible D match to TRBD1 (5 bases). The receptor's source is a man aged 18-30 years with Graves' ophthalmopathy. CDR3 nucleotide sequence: TGTGCCAGCAGCTCAAGGACCGGGGACCCTGAAGCTTTCTTT. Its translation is CASSSRTGDPEAFF.